This passage covers 2 T cell receptor beta chains from one sample sequenced in a study of shared clonotypes between healthy human individuals. CD8 cells classed as naive were CD45RO-negative and positively selected for CCR7, excluding terminally differentiated effector memory CD45RA+ cells. The assay was immunoSEQ multiplex PCR, and TCRdb's table has in-frame clones only and misses some. This table has a few hundred thousand clones, less than 97% appearing once. The sequenced sample consisted of naive CD8+ T cells sorted from blood. The receptor source for this set is a woman under 40 in good health.

The chain joins TRBV5-4 to TRBJ2-3, with unresolved D. CDR1 SGHNT and CDR2 YYREEE come from the germline V gene (reference sequence). Trimming removed 3 bases from V and 13 bases from J, with 15 bases in between. The CDR3 totals 12 residues. The CDR3 is CASSWSNLGEYF. CDR3 bases: TGTGCCAGCAGCTGGTCGAATCTAGGAGAGTATTTT.

The chain employs TRBV4-1 and TRBJ1-2; 9 bases match TRBD1. The length of the CDR3 is 20 residues. J was trimmed by 3 bases and V by 1 base; bases with no gene match: 18. Germline CDR1 is MGHRA and CDR2 is YSYEKL. The CDR3 DNA reads TGCGCCAGCAGCCAAGGGGGCTCCGGGACAGGGATCGATTATGACTATGGCTACACCTTC. This codes for CASSQGGSGTGIDYDYGYTF.